Listed below are T cell receptor beta chains from one sample, sequenced in a study of T cell responses to AZD1222 COVID-19 vaccine. TCRdb's table, derived via immunoSEQ multiplex PCR, lists solely in-frame clones and lacks some. Of 150,000 to 200,000 clones detected, 90% to 95% appear once; the ten largest clones hold roughly 9.8%. This sample comprised peripheral blood, obtained on day 0 of AZD1222 vaccination. Receptor source: an adult in good health. Both conserved end residues are part of each CDR3. Each record gives: clone size, V gene, D gene, J gene, CDR3 DNA, CDR3 protein. D genes are given only for firm matches. Clone size is not always given. Where it is, it says once, few, many or a class for expanded clones.

NA,TRBV5-1,TRBD1,TRBJ1-5,TGCGCCAGCAGCAGGGATGGGACAGGGGATCAGCCCCAGCATTTT,CASSRDGTGDQPQHF
NA,TRBV6-5,NA,TRBJ2-7,TGTGCCACCGGAGAGATTAGCTCCTACGAGCAGTACTTC,CATGEISSYEQYF
NA,TRBV11-2,TRBD2,TRBJ2-7,TGTGCCAGCAGCTTAGTTAGCGGGAAAGGTTCCTACGAGCAGTACTTC,CASSLVSGKGSYEQYF
once,TRBV24-1,TRBD2,TRBJ2-1,TGTGCCACCAGTGATTTACCGGGACTAGCGGGAGGGTCCTACAATGAGCAGTTCTTC,CATSDLPGLAGGSYNEQFF
NA,TRBV6-5,TRBD2,TRBJ2-1,TGTGCCATCTCTGTCGGTAGCGGGAGGACTCATGAGCAGTTCTTC,CAISVGSGRTHEQFF
NA,TRBV5-6,NA,TRBJ2-3,TGTGCCAGCAGCCCCCGTCAGGCGGGTACGCAGTATTTT,CASSPRQAGTQYF
NA,TRBV2,NA,TRBJ2-7,TGTGCCAGCAGTGGGGTACGCGACGAGCAGTACTTC,CASSGVRDEQYF
NA,TRBV9,NA,TRBJ2-6,TGTGCCAGCAGCGTTGGGGCGCTTGGGGCCAACGTCCTGACTTTC,CASSVGALGANVLTF
once,TRBV19,TRBD2,TRBJ2-7,TGTGCCAGTAGTACGGCGGGGGAGTGGGAGCAGTACTTC,CASSTAGEWEQYF
NA,TRBV6-8,NA,TRBJ1-4,TGTGCCAGCAGTTACACGTATGAAAAACTGTTTTTT,CASSYTYEKLFF
NA,TRBV30,NA,TRBJ2-1,TGTGCCTGGAGAAAGGATGGGCAGTTCTTC,CAWRKDGQFF
once,TRBV14,NA,TRBJ2-4,TGTGCCAGCAGCGCAGCCGGGCCTCGGGGGAACATTCAGTACTTC,CASSAAGPRGNIQYF
NA,TRBV5-1,NA,TRBJ2-3,TGCGCCAGCAGCAACACAGATACGCAGTATTTT,CASSNTDTQYF
NA,TRBV7-3,NA,TRBJ1-6,TGTGCCAGCAGCCAAACCAACTCACAGAATTCACCCCTCCACTTT,CASSQTNSQNSPLHF
NA,TRBV7-8,NA,TRBJ2-1,TGTGCCAGCAGCCTAGACAGTTACAATGAGCAGTTCTTC,CASSLDSYNEQFF
NA,TRBV28,NA,TRBJ2-1,TGTGCCAGCAGTTTCTTATTTAGGGGGACTGGATGGAATGAGCAGTTCTTC,CASSFLFRGTGWNEQFF
NA,TRBV19,NA,TRBJ2-7,TGTGCCAGTAGTGCAGAGCGGGCCTACGAGCAGTACTTC,CASSAERAYEQYF
NA,TRBV11-2,NA,TRBJ1-2,TGTGCCAGCAGCTTAGGCCAGGGAACTAACTATGGCTACACCTTC,CASSLGQGTNYGYTF
NA,TRBV5-1,NA,TRBJ1-5,TGCGCCAGCAGCTTGTGGCAGGGCCAGCCCCAGCATTTT,CASSLWQGQPQHF
once,TRBV20-1,NA,TRBJ1-1,TGCAGTGCTAGGGGGGGTAGAGCTTTCTTT,CSARGGRAFF
NA,TRBV28,TRBD1,TRBJ1-2,TGTGCCAGCAGTGTCGCCGGGACAGGATATGGCTACACCTTC,CASSVAGTGYGYTF
NA,TRBV10-3,NA,TRBJ1-4,TGTGCCACTAGAGAACAGGGCCTGAATGAAAAACTGTTTTTT,CATREQGLNEKLFF
NA,TRBV5-1,TRBD2,TRBJ2-1,TGCGCCAGCAGCTTTGTAGCGGGCCACTACAATGAGCAGTTCTTC,CASSFVAGHYNEQFF
NA,TRBV7-2,TRBD2,TRBJ2-1,TGTGCCAGCAGCTTAGTGGTGGGCGGCGGGAGGGGAAGGAATGAGCAGTTCTTC,CASSLVVGGGRGRNEQFF
NA,TRBV28,NA,TRBJ1-1,TGTGCCAGCAGTTTTCGGGGGTATAGGGGTGAAGCTTTCTTT,CASSFRGYRGEAFF
NA,TRBV7-9,TRBD1,TRBJ2-3,TGTGCCAGCAGCTGGGACAGGGTCACAGATACGCAGTATTTT,CASSWDRVTDTQYF
NA,TRBV7-9,NA,TRBJ1-1,TGTGCCAGCAGCTTAGTATCGGGGACCTCTGAAGCTTTCTTT,CASSLVSGTSEAFF
NA,TRBV20-1,TRBD2,TRBJ2-3,TGCAGTGCTAGTCTTGGACTAGCGGGGGGCACAGATACGCAGTATTTT,CSASLGLAGGTDTQYF
NA,TRBV29-1,NA,TRBJ1-1,TGCAGCGTTGAAGTAAGGCCGATTGAAGCTTTCTTT,CSVEVRPIEAFF
NA,TRBV19,NA,TRBJ2-3,TGTGCCAGTAGCAGGGGGGACACTAGCACAGATACGCAGTATTTT,CASSRGDTSTDTQYF
NA,TRBV27,NA,TRBJ2-2,TGTACCAGCAGTTTGGGGGCCGGGGAGCTGTTTTTT,CTSSLGAGELFF
few,TRBV19,NA,TRBJ1-1,TGTGCCAGTAGTACCCGGGGGCAGTTGAACACTGAAGCTTTCTTT,CASSTRGQLNTEAFF
few,TRBV6-5,NA,TRBJ2-4,TGTGCCAGCAGTTCACCCGGGGGCGGGGGAAAAAACATTCAGTACTTC,CASSSPGGGGKNIQYF
NA,TRBV5-1,TRBD1,TRBJ2-7,TGCGCCAGCAGCTTGATGGAAACCGGGACAGGGGCCTACGAGCAGTACTTC,CASSLMETGTGAYEQYF
NA,TRBV28,NA,TRBJ2-1,TGTGCCAGCAGCCCACGTTTCCGGGGGAGAATGGATGAGCAGTTCTTC,CASSPRFRGRMDEQFF
NA,TRBV7-3,NA,TRBJ1-1,TGTGCCAGCAGCTTATTTGGGCGTGGGAACACTGAAGCTTTCTTT,CASSLFGRGNTEAFF
NA,TRBV4-3,NA,TRBJ2-7,TGCGCCAGCAGCCAAGTATTAGGGCGCGAGCAGTACTTC,CASSQVLGREQYF
once,TRBV21-1,NA,TRBJ1-1,TGTGCCAGCAGCAAACCAGTCAGGAGGCCTGAAGCTTTCTTT,CASSKPVRRPEAFF
once,TRBV6-2/TRBV6-3,NA,TRBJ2-7,TGTGCCAGCAGTCCGACAAGTTACGAGCAGTACTTC,CASSPTSYEQYF
NA,TRBV18,NA,TRBJ1-4,TGTGCCAGCTCACCGGGACGCGGAGAAAAACTGTTTTTT,CASSPGRGEKLFF
NA,TRBV2,NA,TRBJ2-7,TGTGCCAGCAGGGGGGAGCGATCGGTGAGGGAGCAGTACTTC,CASRGERSVREQYF
NA,TRBV11-2,NA,TRBJ2-7,TGTGCCAGCAGCGGTGGACAGACCTACGAGCAGTACTTC,CASSGGQTYEQYF
NA,TRBV29-1,TRBD1,TRBJ2-5,TGCAGCGTCGACAGGGTAGAGACCCAGTACTTC,CSVDRVETQYF
NA,TRBV10-1,NA,TRBJ2-5,TGCGCCAGCCCGCGAATCCGGGGCCAAGAGACCCAGTACTTC,CASPRIRGQETQYF
few,TRBV19,NA,TRBJ2-7,TGTGCCAGTAGCCGGACAAGAGACGAGCAGTACTTC,CASSRTRDEQYF
NA,TRBV6-1,TRBD1,TRBJ2-5,TGTGCCAGCAGTGCATGGACAGGGGCCAGTTCAGAGACCCAGTACTTC,CASSAWTGASSETQYF
few,TRBV24-1,NA,TRBJ1-1,TGTGCCACCAGTGATTTGCAAGGACAGAGAGCTTTCTTT,CATSDLQGQRAFF
NA,TRBV6-2/TRBV6-3,TRBD2,TRBJ2-2,TGTGCCAGCAGCCGCGGGACTAGGACGGGCGGGGAGCTGTTTTTT,CASSRGTRTGGELFF